These 14 T cell receptor beta chains were sequenced from one sample in a study of STAT5B mutations in CD4+ large granular lymphocyte leukemia. Assay used: immunoSEQ multiplex PCR; TCRdb lists only in-frame clones, some missing. The sample lists about 24,000 clones; 72% were seen once. The sequenced material came from CD4+ T cells from blood buffy coats. The source is a human donor in good health.

This clone showed up just a few times. This chain connects TRBV5-1 to TRBJ2-1; D gene uncertain. Trimming removed 3 bases at V and 7 bases at J, with 8 bases between. CDR3 length: 12 residues. Germline V gene lookup returns CDR1 SGHRS and CDR2 YFSETQ. The CDR3 loop reads CASSSQSNEQFF. Here the CDR3 DNA reads TGCGCCAGCAGCTCACAGTCTAATGAGCAGTTCTTC.

This chain joins TRBV11-1 and TRBJ1-6; D gene unclear. V was pared by 1 base and J by 6 bases, with 7 bases between. CDR3 length equals 14 residues. CDR1 SGHAT and CDR2 FQDESV come from the germline V gene (reference sequence). The DNA for the CDR3 is TGTGCCAGCAGCTTAGGGCAGACTAATTCACCCCTCCACTTT. Its protein product is CASSLGQTNSPLHF.

The CDR3 bases are TGTGCCAGCAGCCAACGTGGGGTCAGCTCCTACAATGAGCAGTTCTTC. This codes for CASSQRGVSSYNEQFF. This chain uses TRBV11-2 with TRBJ2-1; D gene uncertain. This CDR3 region has 16 residues. The V gene lost 5 bases and the J gene lost 0 bases, with 14 bases spanning the gap. CDR1 and CDR2 (germline): SGHAT, FQNNGV. The complete variable domain, with remaining parts taken from reference TRBV11-2 and TRBJ2-1, reads EAGVAQSPRYKIIEKRQSVAFWCNPISGHATLYWYQQILGQGPKLLIQFQNNGVVDDSQLPKDRFSAERLKGVDSTLKIQPAKLEDSAVYLCASSQRGVSSYNEQFFGPGTRLTVL.

This clone turned up a few times. This sample includes further DNA sequences coding for the same CDR3. The chain joins TRBV6-5 to TRBJ2-1; maybe TRBD1 (5 bases). The germline V gene has CDR1 MNHEY and CDR2 SVGAGI. The CDR3 is 15 amino acids. V gave up 6 bases and J gave up 0 bases, with 12 bases separating them. CDR3 nucleotides: TGTGCCAGCAGCAGGGATTCCAGCTCCTACAATGAGCAGTTCTTC. Translation gives CASSRDSSSYNEQFF.

This clone was seen a single time. DNA for the CDR3: TGCAGCGCCCTGACAGGGACAAGCTCCTACGAGCAGTACTTC. This gives the protein CSALTGTSSYEQYF. The chain carries TRBV29-1 and TRBJ2-7; TRBD1 agrees at 7 bases. Germline V gene data show CDR1 as SQVTM and CDR2 as ANQGSEA. Trimming took 7 bases from V and 0 from J; bases not matched to a gene: 9. The CDR3 length is 14 residues.

The genes are TRBV5-6 and TRBJ2-2; D may correspond to TRBD1 or TRBD2 (5 bases each). The CDR3 extends over 16 amino acids. The V gene's germline CDR1 is SGHDT and CDR2 YYEEEE. Trimming removed 6 bases from V and 1 base from J, with 16 bases in between. CDR3 sequence (DNA): TGTGCCAGCACGGGACCGCCACTCCGGAACACCGGGGAGCTGTTTTTT. Amino acids: CASTGPPLRNTGELFF. Full variable domain (missing parts from reference TRBV5-6 and TRBJ2-2): DAGVTQSPTHLIKTRGQQVTLRCSPKSGHDTVSWYQQALGQGPQFIFQYYEEEERQRGNFPDRFSGHQFPNYSSELNVNALLLGDSALYLCASTGPPLRNTGELFFGEGSRLTVL.

This chain links TRBV7-3 with TRBJ2-1; 10 bases match TRBD2. The CDR3 consists of 16 residues. The V gene end was trimmed by 6 bases and the J gene end by 3 bases; junction bases not matched to a gene: 8. Germline loops: CDR1 SGHTA, CDR2 FQGTGA. The CDR3 is CASSLSGGNGYNEQFF. The CDR3 coding sequence is TGTGCCAGCAGTCTTAGCGGGGGGAACGGCTACAATGAGCAGTTCTTC.

This clone was found a few times. This chain uses TRBV27 with TRBJ2-5, with 7 positions matching TRBD1. Germline V gene lookup returns CDR1 MNHEY and CDR2 SMNVEV (reference sequence). V lost 6 bases and J lost 2; bases outside the gene matches: 6. This CDR3 contains 14 residues. Here the CDR3 reads CASRDRTGQETQYF. For the CDR3, the DNA is TGTGCCAGCAGAGATAGGACAGGTCAAGAGACCCAGTACTTC.

The chain recombines TRBV27 with TRBJ1-4; D may be TRBD1 (5 bases). CDR3 length equals 14 residues. CDR1 is MNHEY and CDR2 is SMNVEV in the germline V gene (reference sequence). The V end was cut by 5 bases, the J end by 1 base, with 8 bases between. CDR3 coding DNA: TGTGCCAGCAGTCCAGGGTTAACTAATGAAAAACTGTTTTTT. Its translation is CASSPGLTNEKLFF.

The rearrangement links TRBV11-2 to TRBJ2-1; D gene unclear. The germline gives CDR1 SGHAT, CDR2 FQNNGV. V dropped 3 bases and J dropped 5 bases, with 5 bases sitting between them. The CDR3 has 12 amino acids. The CDR3 sequence is CASSLGHNEQFF. The CDR3 bases are TGTGCCAGCAGCTTGGGTCACAATGAGCAGTTCTTC.

The rearrangement links TRBV10-3 to TRBJ1-5; D is uncertain. Germline CDR1 reads ENHRY; CDR2 reads SYGVKD. Trimming cost V 6 bases and J 4 bases, with 10 bases left between them. This CDR3 comprises 13 residues. The CDR3 DNA is TGTGCCATCAGGTACACGGAAAATCAGCCCCAGCATTTT. This translates into CAIRYTENQPQHF.

The chain carries TRBV28 and TRBJ2-7; the D is unclear. Germline CDR1 reads MDHEN; CDR2 reads SYDVKM. CDR3 size: 13 residues. The V end lost 6 bases, the J end lost 3 bases, and 12 bases lay between the germline ends. CDR3 protein: CASRPTRLYEQYF. The CDR3 DNA follows: TGTGCCAGCAGACCGACGCGACTCTACGAGCAGTACTTC.

The chain carries TRBV28 and TRBJ2-1; D ambiguous. The CDR3 consists of 14 residues. Trimming stripped 3 bases from V and 10 bases from J, with 16 bases between. Germline values: CDR1 MDHEN, CDR2 SYDVKM. In DNA, the CDR3 is TGTGCCAGCAGTTTGCCTATCCAAGGCCGAGAGCAGTTCTTC. This sequence encodes CASSLPIQGREQFF.

The chain links TRBV5-1 to TRBJ2-6; D is uncertain. The CDR3 spans 14 residues. Trimming pared 0 bases from V and 4 bases from J, leaving 5 bases between. The germline V gene has CDR1 SGHRS and CDR2 YFSETQ. CDR3 region: CASSLGSGANVLTF. CDR3 DNA sequence: TGCGCCAGCAGCTTGGGGTCAGGGGCCAACGTCCTGACTTTC.